The clone carrying this T cell receptor beta chain was found a few times. J gave up 1 base and V 8 bases, and 13 bases lay outside the gene matches. Germline V lookup: CDR1 MDHEN, CDR2 SYDVKM. The CDR3 totals 16 residues. Sequencing was performed with immunoSEQ multiplex PCR; in TCRdb, only in-frame clones are kept and a portion is missing. In the table there are 45,000 or so clones, 87% of which are singletons. This specimen belongs to a study of blood T cell repertoires in COVID-19. Study information: The origin of the acute and convalescent COVID-19 samples was the United States, Italy and Spain. PBMCs, B-cell-depleted T cells, or T cells provided the cDNA or gDNA that made up the material.

The TCR was taken from a woman of 80 years or more with active COVID-19. Sequenced material: peripheral blood. The V and J genes are TRBV28 and TRBJ1-1; 7 nucleotides agree with TRBD1. For the CDR3, the DNA is TGTGCCAGCCCTCCGGGACAGTTGAGGCCGAACACTGAAGCTTTCTTT. It specifies CASPPGQLRPNTEAFF.